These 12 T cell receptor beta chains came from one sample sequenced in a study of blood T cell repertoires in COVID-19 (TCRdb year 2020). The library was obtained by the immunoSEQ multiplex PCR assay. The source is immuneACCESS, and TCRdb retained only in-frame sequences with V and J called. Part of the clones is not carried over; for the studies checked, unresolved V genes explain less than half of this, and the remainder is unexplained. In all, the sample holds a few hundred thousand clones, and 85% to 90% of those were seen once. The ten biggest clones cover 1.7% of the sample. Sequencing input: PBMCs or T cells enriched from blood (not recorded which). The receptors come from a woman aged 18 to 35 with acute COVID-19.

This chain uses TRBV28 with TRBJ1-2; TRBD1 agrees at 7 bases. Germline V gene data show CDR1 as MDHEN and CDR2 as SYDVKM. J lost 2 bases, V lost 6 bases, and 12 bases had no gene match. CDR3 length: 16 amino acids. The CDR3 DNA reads TGTGCCAGCAGGGGGCGGAACAGGGGCCAGAACTATGGCTACACCTTC. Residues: CASRGRNRGQNYGYTF.

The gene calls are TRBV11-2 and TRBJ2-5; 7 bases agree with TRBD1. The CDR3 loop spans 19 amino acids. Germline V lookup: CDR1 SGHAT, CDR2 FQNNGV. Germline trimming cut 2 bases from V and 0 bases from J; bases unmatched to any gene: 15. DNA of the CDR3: TGTGCCAGCAGCTTACGAGGGGGCGCCCCGTCTAGTTACCAAGAGACCCAGTACTTC. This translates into CASSLRGGAPSSYQETQYF.

DNA of the CDR3: TGCAGCGTTGATAGTTCAAGCTCCTACAATGAGCAGTTCTTC. This gives the protein CSVDSSSSYNEQFF. J is TRBJ2-1 and V is TRBV29-1; D unclear. This CDR3 contains 14 residues. CDR1 and CDR2 (germline): SQVTM, ANQGSEA. The V end was cut by 3 bases, the J end by 0 bases, with 9 bases between.

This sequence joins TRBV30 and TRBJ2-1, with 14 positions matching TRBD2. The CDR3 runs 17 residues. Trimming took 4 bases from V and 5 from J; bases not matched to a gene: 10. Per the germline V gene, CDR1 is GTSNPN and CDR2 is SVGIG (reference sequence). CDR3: CAWNKERTSGRNNEQFF. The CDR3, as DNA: TGTGCCTGGAACAAAGAAAGGACTAGCGGGAGGAACAATGAGCAGTTCTTC. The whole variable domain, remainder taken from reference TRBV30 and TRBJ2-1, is SQTIHQWPATLVQPVGSPLSLECTVEGTSNPNLYWYRQAAGRGLQLLFYSVGIGQISSEVPQNLSASRPQDRQFILSSKKLLLSDSGFYLCAWNKERTSGRNNEQFFGPGTRLTVL.

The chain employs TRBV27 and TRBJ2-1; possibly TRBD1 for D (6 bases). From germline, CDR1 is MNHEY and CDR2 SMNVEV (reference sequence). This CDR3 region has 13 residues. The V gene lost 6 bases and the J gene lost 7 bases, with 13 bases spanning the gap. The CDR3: CASRSGTLNEQFF. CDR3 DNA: TGTGCCAGCAGATCCGGGACATTAAATGAGCAGTTCTTC.

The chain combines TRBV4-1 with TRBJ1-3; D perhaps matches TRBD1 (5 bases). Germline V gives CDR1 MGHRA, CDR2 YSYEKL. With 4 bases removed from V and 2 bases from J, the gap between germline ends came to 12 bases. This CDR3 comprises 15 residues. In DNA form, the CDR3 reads TGCGCCAGCAGCCTTCGAGGAGGGGCTGGAAACACCATATATTTT. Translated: CASSLRGGAGNTIYF.

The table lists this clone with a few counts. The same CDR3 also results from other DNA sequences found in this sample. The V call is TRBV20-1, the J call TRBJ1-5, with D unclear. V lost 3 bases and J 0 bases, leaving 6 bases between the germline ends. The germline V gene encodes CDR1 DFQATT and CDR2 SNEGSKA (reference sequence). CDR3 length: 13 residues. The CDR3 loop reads CSASPYSNQPQHF. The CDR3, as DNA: TGCAGTGCTAGTCCCTATAGCAATCAGCCCCAGCATTTT.

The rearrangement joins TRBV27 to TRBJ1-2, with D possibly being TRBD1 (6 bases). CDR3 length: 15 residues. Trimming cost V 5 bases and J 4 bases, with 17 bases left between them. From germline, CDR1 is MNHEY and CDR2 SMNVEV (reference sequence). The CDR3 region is CASSTQTGPGYGYTF. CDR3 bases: TGTGCCAGCAGTACCCAGACAGGCCCCGGCTATGGCTACACCTTC.

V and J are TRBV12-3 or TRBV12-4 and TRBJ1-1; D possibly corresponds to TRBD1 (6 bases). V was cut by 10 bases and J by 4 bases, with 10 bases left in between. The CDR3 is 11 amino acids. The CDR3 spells CATTGSTEAFF. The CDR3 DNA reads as TGTGCCACAACAGGGTCCACTGAAGCTTTCTTT.

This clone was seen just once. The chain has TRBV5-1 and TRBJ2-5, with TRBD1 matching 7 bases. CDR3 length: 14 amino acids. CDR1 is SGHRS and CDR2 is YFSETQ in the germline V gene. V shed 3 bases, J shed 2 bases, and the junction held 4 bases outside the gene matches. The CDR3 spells CASSWDSTQETQYF. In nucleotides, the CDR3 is TGCGCCAGCAGCTGGGACAGCACTCAAGAGACCCAGTACTTC.

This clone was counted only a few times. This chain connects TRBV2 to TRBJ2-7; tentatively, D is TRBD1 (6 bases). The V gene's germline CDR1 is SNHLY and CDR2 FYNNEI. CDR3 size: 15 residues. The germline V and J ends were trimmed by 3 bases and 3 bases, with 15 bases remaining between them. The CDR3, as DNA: TGTGCCAGCAGTGATTGGGGGCATAGGGACTACGAGCAGTACTTC. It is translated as CASSDWGHRDYEQYF.

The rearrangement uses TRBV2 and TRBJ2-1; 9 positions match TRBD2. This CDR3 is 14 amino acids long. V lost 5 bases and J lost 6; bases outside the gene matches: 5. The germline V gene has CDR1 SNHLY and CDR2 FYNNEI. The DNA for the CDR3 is TGTGCCAGCAGTCTTTTAGCGGGAGTCAATGAGCAGTTCTTC. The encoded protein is CASSLLAGVNEQFF. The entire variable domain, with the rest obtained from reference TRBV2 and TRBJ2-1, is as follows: EPEVTQTPSHQVTQMGQEVILRCVPISNHLYFYWYRQILGQKVEFLVSFYNNEISEKSEIFDDQFSVERPDGSNFTLKIRSTKLEDSAMYFCASSLLAGVNEQFFGPGTRLTVL.